This TCR beta chain appears in the sequencing data of a study of response to subunit inactivated influenza vaccine. Study-level findings and limits: That few new T cells are recruited by each seasonal influenza vaccination was the authors' suggestion.

From the RT-PCR reads, TCRdb called clonotypes with MiXCR, one entry per CDR3 protein. The sample gives 300,000 to 350,000 distinct CDR3 sequences, 20% to 25% of which show up once; 10% to 13% is in the top ten. Germline values: CDR1 SGHTA, CDR2 FQGNSA. This CDR3 spans 12 amino acids. Deletions cut 7 bases from V and 3 bases from J, with 7 bases between. With regard to this clonotype: No antigen is known for it.

This TCR derives from a man aged 45 to 75 who received an inactivated influenza vaccine. J is TRBJ2-1 and V is TRBV7-2; unclear D gene. The input for sequencing was PBMCs from blood, taken about 19 months after vaccination. The CDR3 spells CASILNYNEQFF. The CDR3 DNA follows: TGTGCCAGCATACTAAACTACAATGAGCAGTTCTTC.